A single T cell receptor (beta chain) is shown here with its context. Authors' processing steps: The assay estimated nucleated cells by amplifying reference gene primers. The method was immunoSEQ multiplex PCR; TCRdb's version includes in-frame clones alone and lacks a portion of them. The V and J calls and clone size are taken from that table; D and trimming were inferred from the DNA. This sample has hundreds of thousands of clones, with more than 70% found just once. The data stem from a study of blood T cell repertoires in COVID-19. About the study: COVID-19 samples, acute and convalescent, were from the United States, Italy and Spain. PBMCs, B-cell-depleted T cells, or T cells were the source of the cDNA or gDNA that made up the material.

The sequence was obtained from a woman between 35 and 50 years old who had recovered from COVID-19. The sequenced material came from peripheral blood.

The chain's CDR3 is CASSPTGGLLSYGYTF. In nucleotides, the CDR3 is TGTGCCAGCAGTCCGACAGGGGGTCTGTTGAGCTATGGCTACACCTTC. This chain uses TRBV7-6 with TRBJ1-2; 9 bases map to TRBD1. The V and J ends lost 6 bases and 4 bases, in that order; junction bases with no gene match: 12. Germline CDR1 reads SGHVS; CDR2 reads FNYEAQ. The CDR3 length is 16 residues.